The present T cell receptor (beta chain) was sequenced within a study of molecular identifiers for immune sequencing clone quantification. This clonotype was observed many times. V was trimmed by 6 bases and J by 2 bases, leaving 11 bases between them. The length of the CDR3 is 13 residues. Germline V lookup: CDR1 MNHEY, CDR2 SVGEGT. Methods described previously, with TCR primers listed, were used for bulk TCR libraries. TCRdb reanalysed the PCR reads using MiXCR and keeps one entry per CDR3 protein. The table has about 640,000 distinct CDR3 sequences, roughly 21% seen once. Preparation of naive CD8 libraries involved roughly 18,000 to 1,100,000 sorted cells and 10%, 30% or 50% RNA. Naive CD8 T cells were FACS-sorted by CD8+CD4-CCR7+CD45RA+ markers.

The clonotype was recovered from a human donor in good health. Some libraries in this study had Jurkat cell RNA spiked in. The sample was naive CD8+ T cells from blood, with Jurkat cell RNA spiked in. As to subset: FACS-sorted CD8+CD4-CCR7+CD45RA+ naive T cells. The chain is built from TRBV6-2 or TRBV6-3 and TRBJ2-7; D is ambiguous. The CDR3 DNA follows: TGTGCCAGCAGCCCCAAGGGCCCCTACGAGCAGTACTTC. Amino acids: CASSPKGPYEQYF.